The 9 T cell receptor beta chains presented below share a single source sample, sequenced in a study of blood T cell repertoires in COVID-19. Sequencing was performed with immunoSEQ multiplex PCR; in TCRdb, only in-frame clones are kept and a portion is missing. Altogether around 180,000 clones are present, 83% being singletons, with the ten largest covering 1.5%. The sample was peripheral blood. The receptors were gathered from a human donor in a cohort sampled during active COVID-19.

The V gene is TRBV27, the J gene TRBJ1-1; 9 nucleotides agree with TRBD1. The CDR3 runs 14 residues. CDR1 MNHEY and CDR2 SMNVEV come from the germline V gene (reference sequence). The junction had 6 bases not matched to a gene; V was cut back by 6 bases and J by 4 bases. CDR3 residues: CASSPQGAPTEAFF. Written as DNA, the CDR3 is TGTGCCAGCAGCCCACAGGGGGCGCCCACTGAAGCTTTCTTT.

The chain carries TRBV12-5 and TRBJ2-5, with 7 bases that match TRBD2. The CDR3 has 14 residues. The V and J ends lost 1 base and 5 bases, in that order; junction bases with no gene match: 4. The V gene's germline CDR1 is LGHNT and CDR2 FRNRAP. CDR3 nucleotide sequence: TGTGCTAGTGGTTTGGGCGGGAGAGGGGAGACCCAGTACTTC. It is translated as CASGLGGRGETQYF.

The chain uses TRBV5-6 and TRBJ2-5; 10 bases are shared with TRBD1. In germline, CDR1 is SGHDT, CDR2 YYEEEE. With V trimmed by 4 bases and J by 5 bases, 8 bases remained unmatched. This CDR3 is built from 15 residues. The CDR3 nucleotides read TGTGCCAGCAGCCAGCCGGGACAGGGGCTGGAGACCCAGTACTTC. Its protein is CASSQPGQGLETQYF.

This clone has a handful of counts. V gene TRBV7-6 combines with J gene TRBJ2-7; the match to TRBD1 covers 9 bases. The CDR3 runs 15 residues. The germline gives CDR1 SGHVS, CDR2 FNYEAQ. After removal of 4 bases from V and 5 bases from J, the junction contained 9 bases not matched to a gene. For the CDR3, the DNA is TGTGCCAGCAGCTCGGACAGGGGCGGTTGGAACGAGCAGTACTTC. Amino acid sequence: CASSSDRGGWNEQYF.

V gene TRBV6-5 combines with J gene TRBJ1-2; D might be TRBD1 (5 bases). The germline V and J ends were trimmed by 6 bases and 11 bases, with 13 bases remaining between them. The germline V gene encodes CDR1 MNHEY and CDR2 SVGAGI. The CDR3 runs 11 residues. This chain's CDR3 is CASRGDGGYTF. The CDR3, as DNA: TGTGCCAGCAGGGGGGACGGGGGGTACACCTTC.

This clone was detected once. The chain is built from TRBV20-1 and TRBJ1-1, with TRBD1 as a possible D gene (6 bases). This CDR3 has 10 residues. Germline V gene sequence: CDR1 DFQATT, CDR2 SNEGSKA (reference sequence). CDR3 coding DNA: TGCAGCTCGGGCCCCAGGGGAGCTTTCTTT. It is translated as CSSGPRGAFF.

A single count supports this clone. The chain combines TRBV27 with TRBJ2-7, with D possibly being TRBD2 (5 bases). V lost 7 bases to trimming and J lost 1 base, with 14 bases between them. The CDR3 loop spans 14 amino acids. Germline lookup yields CDR1 MNHEY and CDR2 SMNVEV (reference sequence). This chain's CDR3 is CASTLSRGSYEQYF. CDR3 coding DNA: TGTGCCAGCACCCTCTCGAGAGGGTCCTACGAGCAGTACTTC.

The genes are TRBV6-2 or TRBV6-3 and TRBJ1-2, with 7 bases that match TRBD1. The CDR3 is 16 amino acids. CDR1 and CDR2 (germline): MNHEY, SVGEGT. V trimming: 2 bases; J trimming: 7 bases; junction bases outside the gene matches: 13. The chain's CDR3 is CASSYLPGKGALGYTF. The CDR3 DNA reads as TGTGCCAGCAGTTACCTCCCCGGGAAGGGGGCGCTTGGCTACACCTTC.

Written as DNA, the CDR3 is TGTGCCAGCAGTTACTCGGCGAGGGAGCGGGGAGAGACCCAGTACTTC. It yields the protein CASSYSARERGETQYF. The chain links TRBV6-6 to TRBJ2-5, with 7 bases fitting TRBD2. Looked up from germline, CDR1 is MNHNY and CDR2 is SVGAGI (reference sequence). The CDR3 is made up of 16 amino acids. With 0 bases clipped from V and 4 bases from J, the junction kept 8 bases outside the gene matches.